The clone carrying this T cell receptor beta chain was counted a few times. The antigen is undetermined. The PCR made use of 60 Vbeta and 13 Jbeta primers. Generated by immunoSEQ multiplex PCR, the TCRdb table keeps only in-frame clones and is missing some. Of more than 85,000 clones listed, roughly 13% are singletons. The data were taken from a study of cytomegalovirus exposure and HLA in healthy donors. Findings of the study overall: According to the study, roughly 160 TCR beta chains were cytomegalovirus-associated.

Germline V gene lookup returns CDR1 MNHEY and CDR2 SMNVEV (reference sequence). The length of the CDR3 is 14 residues. The trim removed 1 base at V and 5 bases at J, leaving 3 bases unmatched. This TCR was sampled from a man aged 35 to 55 in good health and CMV-seropositive. V is TRBV27 and J is TRBJ1-2; 8 bases map to TRBD1. Sequencing was carried out using PBMCs. The CDR3 reads CASSLLDREYGYTF. The CDR3 coding sequence is TGTGCCAGCAGTTTATTGGACAGGGAATATGGCTACACCTTC.